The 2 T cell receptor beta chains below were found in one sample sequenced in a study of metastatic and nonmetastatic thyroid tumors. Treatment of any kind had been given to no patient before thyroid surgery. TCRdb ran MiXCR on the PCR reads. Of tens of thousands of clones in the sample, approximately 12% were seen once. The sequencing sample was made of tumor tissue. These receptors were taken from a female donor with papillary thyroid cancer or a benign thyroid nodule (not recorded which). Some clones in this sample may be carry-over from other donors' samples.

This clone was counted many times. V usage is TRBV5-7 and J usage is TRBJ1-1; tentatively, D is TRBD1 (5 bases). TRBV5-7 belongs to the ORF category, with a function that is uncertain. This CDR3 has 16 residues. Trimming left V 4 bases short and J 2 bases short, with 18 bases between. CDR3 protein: CASSPRTTRINTEAFF. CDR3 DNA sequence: TGTGCCAGCAGCCCCCGGACAACTCGGATCAACACTGAAGCTTTCTTT.

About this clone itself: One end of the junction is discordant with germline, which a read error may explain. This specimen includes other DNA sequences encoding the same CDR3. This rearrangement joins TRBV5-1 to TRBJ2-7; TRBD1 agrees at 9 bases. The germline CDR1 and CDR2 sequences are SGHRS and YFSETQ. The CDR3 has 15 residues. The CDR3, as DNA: TGCGCTAGCAGCTCGACAGGGGGGGCCTTCCACGAGCAGTACTTC. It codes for CASSSTGGAFHEQYF.